These 3 T cell receptor beta chains came from one sample sequenced in a study of PD-1 blockade in classical Hodgkin lymphoma (dated by TCRdb to the early 2020s). Interpreted using the paper, the time point label stands for: cycle 2 day 1 (C2D1) of nivolumab. Relapse after autologous stem cell transplantation had occurred in all trial patients, and cohorts A, B and C were distinguished by prior brentuximab vedotin exposure. Library construction relied on the immunoSEQ multiplex PCR assay. TCRdb retrieved this table from immuneACCESS and kept in-frame rearrangements only. Not all clones are present; in checked studies, unresolved V genes account for under half, and no reason is known for the remainder. The sample table shows 20,000 to 30,000 clones, and around 69% are seen once. Over 9.5% of the sample rests with the top ten. Material: peripheral blood mononuclear cells (PBMCs), obtained before the second cycle of nivolumab. The receptors were gathered from a human donor with classical Hodgkin lymphoma.

This clone was observed a few times. The chain links TRBV5-1 to TRBJ2-1; D gene unclear. This CDR3 comprises 13 residues. Per the germline V gene, CDR1 is SGHRS and CDR2 is YFSETQ. V shed 4 bases and J shed 6 bases, with 11 bases lying between them. CDR3: CASSTPTGNEQFF. As DNA, the CDR3 is TGCGCCAGCAGCACGCCGACGGGCAATGAGCAGTTCTTC.

This clone was seen more than once but under ten times. The J gene is TRBJ1-4, the V gene TRBV7-9; D not resolved. The V gene lost 5 bases and the J gene lost 1 base, with 11 bases spanning the gap. The CDR3 extends over 15 amino acids. Germline assignment: CDR1 SEHNR and CDR2 FQNEAQ (reference sequence). CDR3 in DNA: TGTGCCAGCAGCCCGGGCTTTCTAACTAATGAAAAACTGTTTTTT. Translated: CASSPGFLTNEKLFF.

The chain couples TRBV5-1 to TRBJ1-3; D remains unclear. CDR1 and CDR2 (germline): SGHRS, YFSETQ. The CDR3 spans 15 residues. V was shortened by 2 bases and J by 0 bases, with 9 bases between the two germline ends. The CDR3 DNA is TGCGCCAGCAGCTTTGTAGGGTCCTCTGGAAACACCATATATTTT. Residues: CASSFVGSSGNTIYF.